Described below is a single TCR beta chain sequence and its context. With 4 bases clipped from V and 0 bases from J, the junction kept 3 bases outside the gene matches. Germline CDR1 is SGHRS and CDR2 is YFSETQ. The CDR3 contains 15 residues. Original processing methods: Estimates of nucleated cell counts were drawn from the amplification of reference gene primers. Using immunoSEQ multiplex PCR, the repertoire was profiled, and TCRdb retains in-frame clones only, with some absent. D and trimming were read from the DNA, whereas the V and J calls and clone size are those reported in that table. The sample shows about 86,000 clones, around four fifths of them seen only once. These data originate in a study of blood T cell repertoires in COVID-19. Study information: Researchers got acute and convalescent COVID-19 samples from the United States, Italy and Spain. T cells, B-cell-depleted T cells, or PBMCs supplied cDNA or gDNA.

The gene calls are TRBV5-1 and TRBJ2-1; 8 bases map to TRBD2. The TCR was taken from a woman of 80 years or more with active or convalescent COVID-19. Sequenced sample: peripheral blood. For the CDR3, the DNA is TGCGCCAGCAGCACGAGCGGGAGCTCCTACAATGAGCAGTTCTTC. It yields the protein CASSTSGSSYNEQFF.